The entry below describes one TCR beta chain. The sample belongs to a study of blood T cell repertoires in COVID-19. Study-level background: T cells, B-cell-depleted T cells, or PBMCs supplied cDNA or gDNA.

Repertoires were generated with immunoSEQ multiplex PCR, while TCRdb's copy carries only in-frame clones and drops some. The repertoire holds over 200,000 clones, with approximately 92% as singletons. V was shortened by 6 bases and J by 1 base, with 9 bases between the two germline ends. This CDR3 has 13 residues. CDR1 is MNHEY and CDR2 is SVGAGI in the germline V gene. The sequence derives from a person aged 18 to 35 with COVID-19, enrolled during active disease. Sequencing was performed on peripheral blood. The chain carries TRBV6-5 and TRBJ1-1; D perhaps matches TRBD1 (5 bases). CDR3 residues: CASRRTGNTEAFF. As DNA, the CDR3 is TGTGCCAGCAGACGAACAGGGAACACTGAAGCTTTCTTT.